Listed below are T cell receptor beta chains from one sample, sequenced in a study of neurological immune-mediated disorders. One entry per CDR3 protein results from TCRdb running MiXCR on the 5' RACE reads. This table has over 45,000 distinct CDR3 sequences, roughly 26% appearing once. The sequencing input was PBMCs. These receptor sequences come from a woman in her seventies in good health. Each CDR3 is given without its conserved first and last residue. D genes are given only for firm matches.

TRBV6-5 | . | TSEDGDGELF
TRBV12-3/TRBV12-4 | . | ASSPRREMNTEAF
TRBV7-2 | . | ASSSKVADTQY
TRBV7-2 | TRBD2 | ASSLGGLAAYNEQF
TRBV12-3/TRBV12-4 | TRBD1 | ASSPRGGNTEAF
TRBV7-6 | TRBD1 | ASSGRGTGSLNEQF
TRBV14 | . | ASSPLSGSSYEQY
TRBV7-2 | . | ASGSGDTEAF
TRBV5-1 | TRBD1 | ASSKNSQGANEKLF
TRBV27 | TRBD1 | ASSANRGYTGELF
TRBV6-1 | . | ASRGLGATNEKLF
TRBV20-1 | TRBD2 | SARGGLAGGVTGELF
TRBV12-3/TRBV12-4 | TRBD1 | ASSLAGQGAYNEQF
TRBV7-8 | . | ASSLAPSVAATGGYT
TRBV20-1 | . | SASTVAVDEQF
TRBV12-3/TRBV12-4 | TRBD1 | ASSSRLGQPI
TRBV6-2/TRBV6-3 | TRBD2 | SSRSAGPPYEQY
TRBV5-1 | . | ASSFPTDTQY
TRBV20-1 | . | SATTVTGELF